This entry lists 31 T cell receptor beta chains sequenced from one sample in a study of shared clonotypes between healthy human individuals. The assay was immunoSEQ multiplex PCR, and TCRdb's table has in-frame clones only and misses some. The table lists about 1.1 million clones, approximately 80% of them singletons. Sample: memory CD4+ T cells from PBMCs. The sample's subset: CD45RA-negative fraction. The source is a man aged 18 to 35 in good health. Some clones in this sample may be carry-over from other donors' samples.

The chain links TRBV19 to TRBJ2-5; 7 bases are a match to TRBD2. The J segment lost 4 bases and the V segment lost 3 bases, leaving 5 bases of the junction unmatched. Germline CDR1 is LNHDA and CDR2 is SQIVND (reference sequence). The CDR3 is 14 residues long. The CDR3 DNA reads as TGTGCCAGTAGTATGACTAGCAGATCAGAGACCCAGTACTTC. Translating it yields CASSMTSRSETQYF.

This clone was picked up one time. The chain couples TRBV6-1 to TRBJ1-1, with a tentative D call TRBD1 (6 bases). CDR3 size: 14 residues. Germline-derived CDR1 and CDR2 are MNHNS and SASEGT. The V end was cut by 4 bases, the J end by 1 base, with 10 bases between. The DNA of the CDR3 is TGTGCCAGCAGTGGAACAGGGACGAACACTGAAGCTTTCTTT. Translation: CASSGTGTNTEAFF.

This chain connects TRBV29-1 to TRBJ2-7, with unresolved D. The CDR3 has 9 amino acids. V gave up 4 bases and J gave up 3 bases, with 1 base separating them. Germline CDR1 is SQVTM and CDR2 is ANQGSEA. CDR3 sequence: CSVVYEQYF. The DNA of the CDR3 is TGCAGCGTTGTCTACGAGCAGTACTTC.

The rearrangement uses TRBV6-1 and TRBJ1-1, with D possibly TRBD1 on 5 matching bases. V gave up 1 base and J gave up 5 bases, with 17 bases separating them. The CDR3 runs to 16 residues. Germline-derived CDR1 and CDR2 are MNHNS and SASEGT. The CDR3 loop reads CASSEVEGVGGTEAFF. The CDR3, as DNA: TGTGCCAGCAGTGAAGTGGAGGGAGTTGGGGGAACTGAAGCTTTCTTT.

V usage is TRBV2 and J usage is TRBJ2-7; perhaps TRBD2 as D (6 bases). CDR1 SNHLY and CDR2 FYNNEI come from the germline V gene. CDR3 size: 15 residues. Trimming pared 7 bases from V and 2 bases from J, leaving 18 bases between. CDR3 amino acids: CASNRGTASAYEQYF. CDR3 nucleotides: TGTGCCAGCAATAGAGGGACGGCTAGCGCCTACGAGCAGTACTTC.

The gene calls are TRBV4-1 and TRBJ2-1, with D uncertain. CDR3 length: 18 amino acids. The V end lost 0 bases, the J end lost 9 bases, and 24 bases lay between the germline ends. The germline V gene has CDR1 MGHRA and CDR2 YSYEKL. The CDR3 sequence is CASSQDSESGYLWGEQFF. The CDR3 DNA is TGCGCCAGCAGCCAAGATTCAGAATCAGGTTACTTGTGGGGTGAGCAGTTCTTC.

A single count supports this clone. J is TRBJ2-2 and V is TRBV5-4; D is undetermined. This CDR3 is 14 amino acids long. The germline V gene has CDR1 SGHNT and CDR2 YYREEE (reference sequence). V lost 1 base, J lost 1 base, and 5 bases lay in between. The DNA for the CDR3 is TGTGCCAGCAGCTTGCAAGGGAACACCGGGGAGCTGTTTTTT. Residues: CASSLQGNTGELFF.

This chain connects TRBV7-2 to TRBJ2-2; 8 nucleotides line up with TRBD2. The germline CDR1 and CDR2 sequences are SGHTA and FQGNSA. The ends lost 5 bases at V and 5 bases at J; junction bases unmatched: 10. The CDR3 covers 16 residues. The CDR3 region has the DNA TGTGCCAGCAGCGGGCGAGCGGGAGTGTGGACCGGGGAGCTGTTTTTT. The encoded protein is CASSGRAGVWTGELFF.

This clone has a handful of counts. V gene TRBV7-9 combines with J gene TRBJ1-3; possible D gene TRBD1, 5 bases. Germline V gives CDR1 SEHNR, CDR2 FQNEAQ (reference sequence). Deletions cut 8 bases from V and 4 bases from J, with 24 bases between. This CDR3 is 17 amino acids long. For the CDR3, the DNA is TGTGCCAGCGAACCCCTCACAGCGTGGGGGAAGGGAAACACCATATATTTT. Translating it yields CASEPLTAWGKGNTIYF.

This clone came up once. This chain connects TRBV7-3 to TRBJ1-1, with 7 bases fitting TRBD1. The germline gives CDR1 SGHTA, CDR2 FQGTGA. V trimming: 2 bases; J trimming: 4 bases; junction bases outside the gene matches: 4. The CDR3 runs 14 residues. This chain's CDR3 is CASSLLGQATEAFF. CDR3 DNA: TGTGCCAGCAGCTTACTAGGACAGGCCACTGAAGCTTTCTTT.

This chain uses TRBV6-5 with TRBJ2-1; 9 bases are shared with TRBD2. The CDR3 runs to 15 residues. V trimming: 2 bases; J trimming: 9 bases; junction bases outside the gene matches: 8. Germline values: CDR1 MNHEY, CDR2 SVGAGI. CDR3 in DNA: TGTGCCAGCAGTTACACGAGGACTAGCGACGTTGAGCAGTTCTTC. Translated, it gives CASSYTRTSDVEQFF.

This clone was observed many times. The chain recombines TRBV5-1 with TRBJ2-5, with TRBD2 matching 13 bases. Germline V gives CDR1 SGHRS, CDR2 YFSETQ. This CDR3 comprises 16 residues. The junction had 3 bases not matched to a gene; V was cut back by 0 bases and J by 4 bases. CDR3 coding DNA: TGCGCCAGCAGCTTGGAACTAGCGGGAGGGGGAGAGACCCAGTACTTC. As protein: CASSLELAGGGETQYF. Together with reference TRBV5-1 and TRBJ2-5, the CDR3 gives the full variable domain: KAGVTQTPRYLIKTRGQQVTLSCSPISGHRSVSWYQQTPGQGLQFLFEYFSETQRNKGNFPGRFSGRQFSNSRSEMNVSTLELGDSALYLCASSLELAGGGETQYFGPGTRLLVL.

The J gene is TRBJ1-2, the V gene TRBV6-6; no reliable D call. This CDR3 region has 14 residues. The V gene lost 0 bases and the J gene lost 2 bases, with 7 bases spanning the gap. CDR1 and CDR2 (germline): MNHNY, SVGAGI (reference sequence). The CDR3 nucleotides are TGTGCCAGCAGTTACTCGCCCGGAAACTATGGCTACACCTTC. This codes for CASSYSPGNYGYTF.

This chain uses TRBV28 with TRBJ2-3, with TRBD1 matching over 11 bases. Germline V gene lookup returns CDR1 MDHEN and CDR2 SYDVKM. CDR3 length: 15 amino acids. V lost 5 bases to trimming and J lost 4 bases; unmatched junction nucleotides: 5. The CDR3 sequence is CASSPRTGGADTQYF. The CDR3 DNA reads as TGTGCCAGCAGTCCCCGGACAGGGGGCGCAGATACGCAGTATTTT.

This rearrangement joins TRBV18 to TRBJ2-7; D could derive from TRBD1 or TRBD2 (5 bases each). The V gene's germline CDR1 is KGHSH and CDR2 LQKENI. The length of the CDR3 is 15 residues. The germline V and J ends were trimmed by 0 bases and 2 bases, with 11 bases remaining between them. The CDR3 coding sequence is TGTGCCAGCTCACCACCGGGGACCCAGGCCTACGAGCAGTACTTC. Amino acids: CASSPPGTQAYEQYF.

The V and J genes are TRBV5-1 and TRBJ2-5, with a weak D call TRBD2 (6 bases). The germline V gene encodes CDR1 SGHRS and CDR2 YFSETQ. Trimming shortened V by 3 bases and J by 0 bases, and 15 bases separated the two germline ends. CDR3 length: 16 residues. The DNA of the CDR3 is TGCGCCAGCAGCTCGAGACTAGACTCTTACCAAGAGACCCAGTACTTC. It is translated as CASSSRLDSYQETQYF.

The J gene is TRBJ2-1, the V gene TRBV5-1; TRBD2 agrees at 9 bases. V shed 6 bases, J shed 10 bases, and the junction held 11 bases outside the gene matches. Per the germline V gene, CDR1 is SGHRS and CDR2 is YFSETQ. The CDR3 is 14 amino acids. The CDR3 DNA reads TGCGCCAGCACCCCGGAGCGTAGCGGGGGAGAGCAGTTCTTC. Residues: CASTPERSGGEQFF. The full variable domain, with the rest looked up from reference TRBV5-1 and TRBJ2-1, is KAGVTQTPRYLIKTRGQQVTLSCSPISGHRSVSWYQQTPGQGLQFLFEYFSETQRNKGNFPGRFSGRQFSNSRSEMNVSTLELGDSALYLCASTPERSGGEQFFGPGTRLTVL.

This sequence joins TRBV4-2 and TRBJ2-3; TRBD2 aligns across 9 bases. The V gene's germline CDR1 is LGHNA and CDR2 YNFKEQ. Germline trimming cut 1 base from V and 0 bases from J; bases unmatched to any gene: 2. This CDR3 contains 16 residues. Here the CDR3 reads CASSQGTSDSTDTQYF. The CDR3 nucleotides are TGTGCCAGCAGCCAAGGGACTAGCGACAGCACAGATACGCAGTATTTT.

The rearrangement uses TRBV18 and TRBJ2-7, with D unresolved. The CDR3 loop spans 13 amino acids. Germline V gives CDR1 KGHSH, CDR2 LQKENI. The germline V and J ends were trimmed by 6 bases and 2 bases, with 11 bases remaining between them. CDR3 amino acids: CASSPDPAYEQYF. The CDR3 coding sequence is TGTGCCAGCTCCCCCGACCCGGCCTACGAGCAGTACTTC.

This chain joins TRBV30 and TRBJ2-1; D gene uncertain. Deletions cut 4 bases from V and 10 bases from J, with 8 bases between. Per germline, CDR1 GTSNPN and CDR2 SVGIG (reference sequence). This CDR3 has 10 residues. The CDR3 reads CAWMHGEQFF. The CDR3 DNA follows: TGTGCCTGGATGCACGGGGAGCAGTTCTTC.

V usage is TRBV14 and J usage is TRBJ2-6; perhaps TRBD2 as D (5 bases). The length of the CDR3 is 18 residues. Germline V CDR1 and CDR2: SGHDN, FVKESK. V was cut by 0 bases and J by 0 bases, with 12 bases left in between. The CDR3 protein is CASSQELGLVSGANVLTF. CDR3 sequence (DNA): TGTGCCAGCAGCCAAGAATTAGGACTTGTCTCTGGGGCCAACGTCCTGACTTTC.

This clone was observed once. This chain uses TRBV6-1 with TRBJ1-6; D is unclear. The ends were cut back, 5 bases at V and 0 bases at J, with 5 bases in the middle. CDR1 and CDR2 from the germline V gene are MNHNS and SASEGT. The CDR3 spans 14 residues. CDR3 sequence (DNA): TGTGCCAGCAGTTCAAGCTCCTATAATTCACCCCTCCACTTT. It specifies CASSSSSYNSPLHF.

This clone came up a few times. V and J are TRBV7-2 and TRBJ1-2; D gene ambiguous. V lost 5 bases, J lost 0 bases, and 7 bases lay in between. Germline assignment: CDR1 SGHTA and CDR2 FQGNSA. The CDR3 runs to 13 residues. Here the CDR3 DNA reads TGTGCCAGCAGCGGCGCCGCTAACTATGGCTACACCTTC. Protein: CASSGAANYGYTF.

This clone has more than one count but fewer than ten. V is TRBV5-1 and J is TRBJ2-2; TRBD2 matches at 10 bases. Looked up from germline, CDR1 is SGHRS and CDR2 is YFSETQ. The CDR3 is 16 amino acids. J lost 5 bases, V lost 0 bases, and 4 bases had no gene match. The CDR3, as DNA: TGCGCCAGCAGCTTGGTTGCTAGCGGGAGAACCGGGGAGCTGTTTTTT. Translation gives CASSLVASGRTGELFF.

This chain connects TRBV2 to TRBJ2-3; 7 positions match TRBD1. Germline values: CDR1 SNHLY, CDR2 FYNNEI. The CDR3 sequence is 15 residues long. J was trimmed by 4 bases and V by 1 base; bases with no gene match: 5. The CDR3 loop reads CASSEGPQGADTQYF. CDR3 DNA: TGTGCCAGCAGTGAAGGCCCGCAGGGGGCAGATACGCAGTATTTT.

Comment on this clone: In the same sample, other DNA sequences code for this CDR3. The CDR3 DNA is TGTGCCAGTAGCTCCGGTCAGCCCCAGCATTTT. This sequence encodes CASSSGQPQHF. V gene TRBV19 combines with J gene TRBJ1-5; D unclear. Germline V gene data show CDR1 as LNHDA and CDR2 as SQIVND (reference sequence). This CDR3 is built from 11 residues. V was clipped by 6 bases and J by 6 bases, with 6 bases between them.

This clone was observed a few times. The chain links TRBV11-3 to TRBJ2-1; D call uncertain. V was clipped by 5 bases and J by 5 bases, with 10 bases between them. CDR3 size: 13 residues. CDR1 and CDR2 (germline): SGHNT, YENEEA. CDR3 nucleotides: TGTGCCAGCAGCCCCGGACGGAACAATGAGCAGTTCTTC. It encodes CASSPGRNNEQFF.

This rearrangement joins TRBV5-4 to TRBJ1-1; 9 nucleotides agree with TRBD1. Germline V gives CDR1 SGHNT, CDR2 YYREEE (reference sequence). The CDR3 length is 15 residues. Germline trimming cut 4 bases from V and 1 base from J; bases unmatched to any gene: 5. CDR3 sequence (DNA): TGTGCCAGCAGCAGGGGACAGGGAAGGAACACTGAAGCTTTCTTT. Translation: CASSRGQGRNTEAFF. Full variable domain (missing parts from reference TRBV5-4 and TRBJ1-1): ETGVTQSPTHLIKTRGQQVTLRCSSQSGHNTVSWYQQALGQGPQFIFQYYREEENGRGNFPPRFSGLQFPNYSSELNVNALELDDSALYLCASSRGQGRNTEAFFGQGTRLTVV.

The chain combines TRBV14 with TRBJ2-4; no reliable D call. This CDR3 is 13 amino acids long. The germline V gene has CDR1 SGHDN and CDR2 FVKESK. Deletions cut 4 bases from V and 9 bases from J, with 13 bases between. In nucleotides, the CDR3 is TGTGCCAGCAGCCTCCTCAGAGAAGGCATTCAGTACTTC. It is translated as CASSLLREGIQYF.

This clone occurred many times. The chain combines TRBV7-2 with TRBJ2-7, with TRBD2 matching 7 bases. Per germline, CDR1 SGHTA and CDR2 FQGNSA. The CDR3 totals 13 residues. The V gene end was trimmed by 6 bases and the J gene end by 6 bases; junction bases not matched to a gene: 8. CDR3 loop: CASSSREEGEQYF. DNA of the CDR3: TGTGCCAGCAGTTCTCGGGAGGAGGGCGAGCAGTACTTC.

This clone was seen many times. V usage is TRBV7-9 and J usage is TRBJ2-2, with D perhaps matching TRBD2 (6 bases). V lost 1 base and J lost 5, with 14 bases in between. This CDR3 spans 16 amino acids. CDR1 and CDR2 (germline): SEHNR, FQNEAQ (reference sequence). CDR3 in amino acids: CASSLGLGGITGELFF. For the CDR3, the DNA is TGTGCCAGCAGCTTAGGTCTCGGGGGAATTACCGGGGAGCTGTTTTTT.